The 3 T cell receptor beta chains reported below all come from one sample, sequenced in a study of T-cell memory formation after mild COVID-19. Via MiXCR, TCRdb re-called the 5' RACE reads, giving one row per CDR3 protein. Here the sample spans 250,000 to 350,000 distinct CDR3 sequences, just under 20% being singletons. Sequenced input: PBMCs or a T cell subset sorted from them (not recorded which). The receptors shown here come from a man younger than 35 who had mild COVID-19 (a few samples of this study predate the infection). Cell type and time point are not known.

CDR3 DNA: TGCGCCAGCAGCTTGCGTCCGGGCGGCACTGAAGCTTTCTTT. Encoded protein: CASSLRPGGTEAFF. The chain has TRBV5-1 and TRBJ1-1; no clear D gene. The CDR3 is made up of 14 amino acids. V was cut by 1 base and J by 4 bases, with 11 bases left in between. Germline CDR1 and CDR2: SGHRS and YFSETQ. The entire variable domain, with the rest obtained from reference TRBV5-1 and TRBJ1-1, is as follows: KAGVTQTPRYLIKTRGQQVTLSCSPISGHRSVSWYQQTPGQGLQFLFEYFSETQRNKGNFPGRFSGRQFSNSRSEMNVSTLELGDSALYLCASSLRPGGTEAFFGQGTRLTVV.

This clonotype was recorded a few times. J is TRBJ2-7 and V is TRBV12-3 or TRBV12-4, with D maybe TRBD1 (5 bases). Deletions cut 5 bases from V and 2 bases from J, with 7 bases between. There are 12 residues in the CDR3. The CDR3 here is CASSPDTYEQYF. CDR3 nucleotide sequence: TGTGCCAGCAGTCCGGACACCTACGAGCAGTACTTC.

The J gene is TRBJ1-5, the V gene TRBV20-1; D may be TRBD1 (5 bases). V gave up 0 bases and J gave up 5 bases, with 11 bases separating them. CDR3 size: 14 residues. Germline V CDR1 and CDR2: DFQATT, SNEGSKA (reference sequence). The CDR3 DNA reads TGCAGTGCTAGAGAGGGACCGTCGCATCAGCCCCAGCATTTT. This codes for CSAREGPSHQPQHF.